These T cell receptor beta chains were read from a single sample in a study of blood T cell repertoires in COVID-19. Using immunoSEQ multiplex PCR, the repertoire was profiled, and TCRdb retains in-frame clones only, with some absent. Counted here are roughly 130,000 clones, around 80% occurring once; the ten biggest clones make up 3.5% to 4.5%. Material for sequencing was peripheral blood. All receptors derive from a man in his sixties with acute or convalescent COVID-19. The CDR3 runs from the conserved cysteine through the conserved F or W. D genes are given only for firm matches. Clone size is not always given. Where it is, it says once, few, many or a class for expanded clones.

CDR3 length	clone size	V gene	D gene	J gene	CDR3 protein	CDR3 DNA
14	.	TRBV6-5	TRBD2	TRBJ2-3	CASSSSGATDTQYF	TGTGCCAGCAGTTCTAGCGGGGCCACAGATACGCAGTATTTT
13	.	TRBV28	.	TRBJ1-4	CASSLNSPEKLFF	TGTGCCAGCAGTTTAAATAGTCCCGAAAAACTGTTTTTT
14	.	TRBV6-5	.	TRBJ1-3	CASTGFTSGNTIYF	TGTGCCAGTACAGGGTTTACCTCTGGAAACACCATATATTTT
14	.	TRBV10-3	.	TRBJ1-1	CAISESLSNTEAFF	TGTGCCATCAGTGAGTCCCTGTCGAACACTGAAGCTTTCTTT
13	few	TRBV5-4	.	TRBJ2-3	CASSSDRTDTQYF	TGTGCCAGCAGCTCAGACAGGACAGATACGCAGTATTTT
15	few	TRBV27	TRBD2	TRBJ2-3	CASSQRRERRDTQYF	TGTGCCAGCAGTCAACGGCGGGAGAGGAGGGATACGCAGTATTTT
12	.	TRBV6-6	TRBD2	TRBJ2-7	CASEAGGGEQYF	TGTGCCAGCGAAGCGGGAGGGGGGGAGCAGTACTTC
15	once	TRBV19	.	TRBJ1-4	CASSVSRLPNEKLFF	TGTGCCAGTAGTGTCAGCAGACTACCTAATGAAAAACTGTTTTTT
14	.	TRBV24-1	TRBD1	TRBJ1-2	CATSDPGTAYGYTF	TGTGCCACCAGTGATCCCGGGACAGCATATGGCTACACCTTC
15	.	TRBV30	TRBD2	TRBJ2-3	CAWSLSGASGSSQYF	TGTGCCTGGTCACTTTCCGGGGCTAGCGGGAGCTCGCAGTATTTT
15	.	TRBV19	TRBD1	TRBJ1-1	CASSIRDSPNTEAFF	TGTGCCAGTAGTATCCGGGACAGCCCGAACACTGAAGCTTTCTTT
14	.	TRBV6-5	.	TRBJ2-3	CASSYSRGLDTQYF	TGTGCCAGCAGTTACAGTAGGGGTTTAGATACGCAGTATTTT
16	.	TRBV3-1/TRBV3-2	.	TRBJ2-2	CASSQDLASVTGELFF	TGTGCCAGCAGCCAAGATTTGGCTAGTGTTACCGGGGAGCTGTTTTTT
13	.	TRBV28	.	TRBJ2-1	CASSLTWPNEQFF	TGTGCCAGCAGTTTAACGTGGCCTAATGAGCAGTTCTTC
17	.	TRBV3-1/TRBV3-2	TRBD2	TRBJ2-5	CASSQGGGTSGQETQYF	TGTGCCAGCAGCCAAGGCGGAGGGACTAGCGGCCAAGAGACCCAGTACTTC
14	.	TRBV9	.	TRBJ1-2	CASSFYDKDYGYTF	TGTGCCAGCAGCTTTTACGACAAGGACTATGGCTACACCTTC
15	few	TRBV2	TRBD2	TRBJ2-1	CASSLGRGSYNEQFF	TGTGCCAGCAGTCTAGGGAGGGGTTCCTACAATGAGCAGTTCTTC
14	.	TRBV28	TRBD2	TRBJ2-1	CASTLGGVPYEQFF	TGTGCCAGCACCTTGGGGGGGGTTCCCTATGAGCAGTTCTTC
13	.	TRBV11-3	.	TRBJ2-1	CASRQGGSNEQFF	TGTGCCAGCAGACAGGGAGGGTCGAATGAGCAGTTCTTC
17	.	TRBV6-2/TRBV6-3	TRBD2	TRBJ2-1	CASSYASGSGSYNEQFF	TGTGCCAGCAGTTACGCTAGCGGGAGCGGGTCCTACAATGAGCAGTTCTTC
15	few	TRBV28	TRBD2	TRBJ2-7	CASSPLTSGRYEQYF	TGTGCCAGCAGTCCCCTTACTAGCGGGAGATACGAGCAGTACTTC
15	.	TRBV19	TRBD1	TRBJ2-2	CASRWGTGATGELFF	TGTGCCAGTAGGTGGGGGACAGGGGCTACCGGGGAGCTGTTTTTT
13	.	TRBV10-3	.	TRBJ1-2	CAISASEGYGYTF	TGTGCCATCAGTGCATCAGAGGGCTATGGCTACACCTTC
15	.	TRBV27	TRBD1	TRBJ1-1	CASSTLPGTGAEAFF	TGTGCCAGCAGTACACTTCCCGGGACAGGGGCTGAAGCTTTCTTT
16	.	TRBV19	TRBD2	TRBJ2-4	CASSMGRGGGENIQYF	TGTGCCAGTAGTATGGGTCGCGGGGGAGGAGAAAACATTCAGTACTTC
14	once	TRBV6-2/TRBV6-3	.	TRBJ1-1	CASSLGGLNTEAFF	TGTGCCAGCAGTCTAGGGGGATTGAACACTGAAGCTTTCTTT
14	.	TRBV27	.	TRBJ1-6	CASSLVRTGSPLHF	TGTGCCAGCAGTTTAGTTCGAACTGGTTCACCCCTCCACTTT
14	.	TRBV7-9	.	TRBJ2-2	CASSRETNTGELFF	TGTGCCAGCAGCCGGGAAACCAACACCGGGGAGCTGTTTTTT
14	.	TRBV5-1	TRBD1	TRBJ1-1	CASSTGVKGTEAFF	TGCGCCAGCAGTACAGGGGTGAAGGGCACTGAAGCTTTCTTT
14	.	TRBV6-5	TRBD1	TRBJ2-7	CASSLTGGSYEQYF	TGTGCCAGCAGTTTGACAGGGGGCTCCTACGAGCAGTACTTC
13	.	TRBV19	.	TRBJ2-7	CASSPAGTYEQYF	TGTGCCAGTAGCCCGGCGGGTACCTACGAGCAGTACTTC
14	few	TRBV7-2	TRBD1	TRBJ1-5	CASSSDRGNQPQHF	TGTGCCAGCAGCTCGGACAGGGGGAATCAGCCCCAGCATTTT
15	.	TRBV6-5	.	TRBJ1-3	CASRSGGVSGNTIYF	TGTGCCAGCAGGTCGGGGGGAGTCTCTGGAAACACCATATATTTT
15	.	TRBV28	.	TRBJ2-4	CASSLGEGGLGIQYF	TGTGCCAGCAGCCTCGGGGAGGGGGGTCTTGGCATTCAGTACTTC
13	once	TRBV2	TRBD1	TRBJ2-7	CASGTGGLGEQYF	TGTGCCAGCGGGACAGGGGGCTTGGGGGAGCAGTACTTC
15	.	TRBV3-1/TRBV3-2	.	TRBJ1-5	CASSQGGARNQPQHF	TGTGCCAGCAGCCAAGGGGGAGCTCGCAATCAGCCCCAGCATTTT
15	.	TRBV7-9	.	TRBJ1-2	CASSPFGLAKYGYTF	TGTGCCAGCAGCCCCTTCGGACTCGCTAAATATGGCTACACCTTC